This T cell receptor (beta chain) came from a study of cytomegalovirus exposure and HLA in healthy donors. About the study: Genotyping showed 81% of fewer than 500 donors falling in the Caucasian-associated ancestry cluster.

Researchers ran the PCR with 60 Vbeta and 13 Jbeta primers. Measured with immunoSEQ multiplex PCR; TCRdb has only the in-frame clones, and not every one. The repertoire has over 150,000 clones, more than 70% of them found once; the top ten carry roughly 5.3%. Details on this clone: Its cognate antigen is unknown.

General study points: Later on, an analysis found that several of the most significant clusters appeared to be linked to common viral pathogens, which included parvovirus B19. Published work reported that the classifier diagnosed cytomegalovirus status with high specificity and sensitivity. Cytomegalovirus-associated TCR beta chains were listed, numbering 150 to 200.

Germline loops: CDR1 SGHRS, CDR2 YFSETQ. The CDR3 runs 15 residues. V dropped 4 bases and J dropped 3 bases, with 17 bases sitting between them. The clonotype comes from a woman between 40 and 50 years old in good health and CMV-seropositive. Sequenced material: PBMCs. This chain uses TRBV5-1 with TRBJ2-7; TRBD2 might be the D (5 bases). The CDR3 region is CASSLTGSGNYEQYF. The CDR3 nucleotides are TGCGCCAGCAGCCTCACGGGGTCCGGGAACTACGAGCAGTACTTC.